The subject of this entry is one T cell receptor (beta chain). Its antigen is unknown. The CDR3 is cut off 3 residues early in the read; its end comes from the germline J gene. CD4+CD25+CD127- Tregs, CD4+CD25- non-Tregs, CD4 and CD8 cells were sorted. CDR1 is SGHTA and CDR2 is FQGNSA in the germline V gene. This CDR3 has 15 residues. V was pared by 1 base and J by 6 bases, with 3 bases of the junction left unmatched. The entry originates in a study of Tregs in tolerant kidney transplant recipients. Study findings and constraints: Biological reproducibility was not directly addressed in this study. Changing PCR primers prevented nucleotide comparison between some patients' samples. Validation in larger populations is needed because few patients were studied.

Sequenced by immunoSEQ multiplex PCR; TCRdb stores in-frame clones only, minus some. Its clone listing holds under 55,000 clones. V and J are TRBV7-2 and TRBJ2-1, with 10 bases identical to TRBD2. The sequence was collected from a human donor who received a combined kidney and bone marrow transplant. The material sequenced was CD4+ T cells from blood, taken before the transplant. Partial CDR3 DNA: TGTGCCAGCAGCTTAGGGGCTAGCGGGGGCAATGAG. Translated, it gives CASSLGASGGNE. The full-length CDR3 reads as CASSLGASGGNEQFF. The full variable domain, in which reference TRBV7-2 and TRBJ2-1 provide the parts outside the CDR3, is GAGVSQSPSNKVTEKGKDVELRCDPISGHTALYWYRQSLGQGLEFLIYFQGNSAPDKSGLPSDRFSAERTGGSVSTLTIQRTQQEDSAVYLCASSLGASGGNEQFFGPGTRLTVL.